One sample yielded the 25 T cell receptor beta chains listed below, sequenced in a study of T cell changes during pregnancy in multiple sclerosis. TCRdb keeps only in-frame clones here, not all; method: immunoSEQ multiplex PCR. The data show 44,000 or so clones, 90% seen once. This sample comprised peripheral blood, obtained in the first trimester of pregnancy. These receptors were collected from a female donor in good health, enrolled as a control in a pregnancy study.

The chain carries TRBV6-4 and TRBJ2-1, with 9 positions matching TRBD2. This CDR3 spans 16 amino acids. Germline V gene data show CDR1 as MRHNA and CDR2 as SNTAGT. Trimming removed 6 bases from V and 4 bases from J; junction bases left unmatched: 10. CDR3 sequence (DNA): TGTGCCAGCAGCGGGGCTAGCGGGACGGGGTACAATGAGCAGTTCTTC. Translation gives CASSGASGTGYNEQFF.

The chain's CDR3 is CASKGQGSYNEQFF. The CDR3 coding sequence is TGTGCCAGCAAGGGACAGGGGTCCTACAATGAGCAGTTCTTC. The V and J genes are TRBV10-3 and TRBJ2-1; 10 nucleotides match TRBD1. V trimming: 10 bases; J trimming: 1 base; junction bases outside the gene matches: 4. The CDR3 runs 14 residues. Germline CDR1 ENHRY, CDR2 SYGVKD.

The V and J genes are TRBV7-2 and TRBJ2-7, with 12 bases fitting TRBD2. Germline V gene data show CDR1 as SGHTA and CDR2 as FQGNSA. Trimming at V came to 1 base and at J to 5 bases, leaving 9 bases not matched to a gene. The CDR3 length is 17 residues. The CDR3 DNA is TGTGCCAGCAGCTTAGAGTCTAGACTAGCGGGAGCCCACGAGCAGTACTTC. It yields the protein CASSLESRLAGAHEQYF.

The chain joins TRBV2 to TRBJ2-3; no clear D. The CDR3 is 13 amino acids. Germline V lookup: CDR1 SNHLY, CDR2 FYNNEI. Trimming took off 4 bases at V and 5 bases at J, with 10 bases between the two ends. DNA of the CDR3: TGTGCCAGCAGTGTTGTCGAGGTAGATACGCAGTATTTT. Residues: CASSVVEVDTQYF.

This rearrangement joins TRBV7-9 to TRBJ1-4; tentatively, D is TRBD1 (5 bases). Trimming stripped 5 bases from V and 3 bases from J, with 13 bases between. The germline V gene has CDR1 SEHNR and CDR2 FQNEAQ (reference sequence). The CDR3 runs 15 residues. The CDR3 loop is CASSPGRAANEKLFF. CDR3 nucleotide sequence: TGTGCCAGCAGCCCGGGCAGGGCGGCTAATGAAAAACTGTTTTTT.

The CDR3 is CASSVGEVSLSGANVLTF. Here the CDR3 DNA reads TGTGCCAGCAGCGTAGGGGAGGTGAGCCTTTCTGGGGCCAACGTCCTGACTTTC. This chain joins TRBV9 and TRBJ2-6, with a tentative D call TRBD2 (6 bases). The V gene's germline CDR1 is SGDLS and CDR2 YYNGEE. CDR3 length: 18 residues. Between the trimmed V and J ends, which lost 0 bases and 1 base, there was a span of 14 bases.

The CDR3 DNA is TGTGCCAGCACCCAACTAGCGGGAATTGGCGAGCAGTACTTC. Translating gives CASTQLAGIGEQYF. The V gene is TRBV6-5, the J gene TRBJ2-7, with TRBD2 identical over 10 bases. From germline, CDR1 is MNHEY and CDR2 SVGAGI. V lost 7 bases to trimming and J lost 6 bases; unmatched junction nucleotides: 9. This CDR3 has 14 amino acids.

This chain uses TRBV27 with TRBJ2-5; 8 bases align to TRBD2. With V trimmed by 4 bases and J by 3 bases, 7 bases remained unmatched. The CDR3 is 15 amino acids. Germline-derived CDR1 and CDR2 are MNHEY and SMNVEV (reference sequence). As DNA, the CDR3 is TGTGCCAGCAGTTCCTACGGACTAGCAAAAGAGACCCAGTACTTC. This translates into CASSSYGLAKETQYF.

The chain is built from TRBV28 and TRBJ1-2; the match to TRBD1 covers 7 bases. CDR3 length: 13 residues. Unmatched junction bases numbered 6, after V lost 7 bases and J lost 4 bases. Germline V gene data show CDR1 as MDHEN and CDR2 as SYDVKM. For the CDR3, the DNA is TGTGCCAGCACCGACAGGGCGGGCTATGGCTACACCTTC. Translating gives CASTDRAGYGYTF.

The chain uses TRBV30 and TRBJ1-2, with D tentatively TRBD1 (5 bases). There are 14 residues in the CDR3. V lost 8 bases, J lost 4 bases, and 20 bases lay in between. Germline CDR1 and CDR2: GTSNPN and SVGIG (reference sequence). The CDR3 here is CATNAGRRRYGYTF. The DNA for the CDR3 is TGTGCCACTAACGCAGGGCGTCGGCGCTATGGCTACACCTTC.

The genes are TRBV7-2 and TRBJ2-5; the match to TRBD2 covers 11 bases. V was pared by 5 bases and J by 1 base, with 9 bases of the junction left unmatched. Germline-derived CDR1 and CDR2 are SGHTA and FQGNSA. CDR3 length equals 17 residues. DNA of the CDR3: TGTGCCAGCAGCCCCAGGCCGGGACTAGCGGCCCAAGAGACCCAGTACTTC. This gives the protein CASSPRPGLAAQETQYF. Full variable domain (remainder filled in from reference TRBV7-2 and TRBJ2-5): GAGVSQSPSNKVTEKGKDVELRCDPISGHTALYWYRQSLGQGLEFLIYFQGNSAPDKSGLPSDRFSAERTGGSVSTLTIQRTQQEDSAVYLCASSPRPGLAAQETQYFGPGTRLLVL.

J is TRBJ1-5 and V is TRBV6-6; weak D call: TRBD1 (6 bases). The CDR3 runs 16 residues. The germline CDR1 and CDR2 sequences are MNHNY and SVGAGI (reference sequence). With 2 bases removed from V and 6 bases from J, the gap between germline ends came to 17 bases. For the CDR3, the DNA is TGTGCCAGCAGTTACGGGGGCAGGGGCGTCATTCAGCCCCAGCATTTT. Translated, it gives CASSYGGRGVIQPQHF.

The rearrangement uses TRBV2 and TRBJ1-2; TRBD1 matches 10 bases. V lost 2 bases to trimming and J lost 3 bases; unmatched junction nucleotides: 12. Germline values: CDR1 SNHLY, CDR2 FYNNEI. The CDR3 extends over 18 amino acids. The CDR3 is CASSETPLGDRGDYGYTF. The CDR3 DNA sequence: TGTGCCAGCAGTGAAACCCCACTAGGGGACAGGGGCGACTATGGCTACACCTTC.

This chain links TRBV11-2 with TRBJ2-6, with a possible D match to TRBD2 (6 bases). CDR3 length: 18 residues. Germline loops: CDR1 SGHAT, CDR2 FQNNGV. Trimming cost V 1 base and J 0 bases, with 13 bases left between them. This CDR3 is CASSLGRGLGSGANVLTF. CDR3 in DNA: TGTGCCAGCAGCTTAGGAAGGGGACTGGGCTCTGGGGCCAACGTCCTGACTTTC.

V gene TRBV5-8 combines with J gene TRBJ2-7; 7 bases line up with TRBD1. The trim removed 1 base at V and 0 bases at J, leaving 4 bases unmatched. Germline CDR1 and CDR2: SGHTS and YDEGEE. The CDR3 covers 15 residues. The CDR3 sequence: CASSLRPGGSYEQYF. The CDR3 coding sequence is TGTGCCAGCAGCTTGCGGCCAGGGGGCTCCTACGAGCAGTACTTC.

The chain is built from TRBV4-1 and TRBJ2-1; 12 bases match TRBD2. CDR3 size: 15 residues. Germline CDR1 reads MGHRA; CDR2 reads YSYEKL. The J segment lost 8 bases and the V segment lost 3 bases, leaving 5 bases of the junction unmatched. The CDR3: CASSHPSGGADEQFF. The CDR3 nucleotides are TGCGCCAGCAGCCACCCTAGCGGGGGGGCCGATGAGCAGTTCTTC.

The J gene is TRBJ2-3, the V gene TRBV5-1, with a possible D match to TRBD2 (5 bases). This CDR3 is 15 amino acids long. The V end lost 0 bases, the J end lost 3 bases, and 11 bases lay between the germline ends. The V gene's germline CDR1 is SGHRS and CDR2 YFSETQ. The CDR3 spells CASSLVRGWTDTQYF. The CDR3 DNA sequence: TGCGCCAGCAGCTTGGTTCGGGGTTGGACAGATACGCAGTATTTT.

This chain uses TRBV6-5 with TRBJ2-3; a weak D match, TRBD2 (5 bases). This CDR3 region has 16 residues. The germline V gene encodes CDR1 MNHEY and CDR2 SVGAGI. V dropped 0 bases and J dropped 3 bases, with 13 bases sitting between them. CDR3 nucleotide sequence: TGTGCCAGCAGTTACTCGTGGGCTAGCTTTACAGATACGCAGTATTTT. Translating it yields CASSYSWASFTDTQYF.

V gene TRBV19 combines with J gene TRBJ2-7, with TRBD1 matching 9 bases. Germline V gives CDR1 LNHDA, CDR2 SQIVND (reference sequence). The CDR3 is 15 residues long. The J segment lost 5 bases and the V segment lost 5 bases, leaving 10 bases of the junction unmatched. The CDR3 bases are TGTGCCAGTAGTGAACCGGGACAGGGTAACGACGAGCAGTACTTC. Its translation: CASSEPGQGNDEQYF.

In this sample, this clone turned up once. This chain connects TRBV19 to TRBJ1-3; possible D gene TRBD1, 5 bases. The germline gives CDR1 LNHDA, CDR2 SQIVND (reference sequence). V was shortened by 3 bases and J by 2 bases, with 8 bases between the two germline ends. The CDR3 sequence is 14 residues long. Written as DNA, the CDR3 is TGTGCCAGTAGTATCCCAGGGCCTGGAAACACCATATATTTT. As protein: CASSIPGPGNTIYF.

J is TRBJ1-2 and V is TRBV28, with D possibly being TRBD1 (6 bases). The CDR3 is 17 amino acids. Germline V gene sequence: CDR1 MDHEN, CDR2 SYDVKM. Trimming removed 6 bases from V and 2 bases from J, with 22 bases in between. DNA for the CDR3: TGTGCCAGCAGAATACCCGTGGACAGCCGAGGGAACTATGGCTACACCTTC. This sequence encodes CASRIPVDSRGNYGYTF.

The V gene is TRBV7-2, the J gene TRBJ2-1, with D hard to call. The CDR3 totals 12 residues. Trimming removed 4 bases at V and 8 bases at J, with 9 bases between. CDR1 is SGHTA and CDR2 is FQGNSA in the germline V gene. The CDR3 sequence: CASSSFSYEQFF. Written as DNA, the CDR3 is TGTGCCAGCAGCTCCTTTAGCTATGAGCAGTTCTTC.

This chain joins TRBV10-3 and TRBJ2-2; weak D call: TRBD2 (6 bases). The CDR3 extends over 14 amino acids. CDR1 ENHRY and CDR2 SYGVKD come from the germline V gene. Trimming took off 8 bases at V and 1 base at J, with 11 bases between the two ends. The CDR3 region has the DNA TGTGCCATCGGCGGGACTCAGAACACCGGGGAGCTGTTTTTT. Translating gives CAIGGTQNTGELFF.

This clone was counted a few times. This chain connects TRBV2 to TRBJ2-2; D is unclear. CDR1 SNHLY and CDR2 FYNNEI come from the germline V gene. CDR3 length: 11 amino acids. V gave up 10 bases and J gave up 6 bases, with 9 bases separating them. DNA for the CDR3: TGTGCCACCCATACGGCCGGGGAGCTGTTTTTT. Translated: CATHTAGELFF. The full variable domain, completed using reference TRBV2 and TRBJ2-2, is EPEVTQTPSHQVTQMGQEVILRCVPISNHLYFYWYRQILGQKVEFLVSFYNNEISEKSEIFDDQFSVERPDGSNFTLKIRSTKLEDSAMYFCATHTAGELFFGEGSRLTVL.

This rearrangement joins TRBV29-1 to TRBJ2-3; 9 positions match TRBD1. The CDR3 consists of 15 residues. In germline, CDR1 is SQVTM, CDR2 ANQGSEA. V trimming: 2 bases; J trimming: 2 bases; junction bases outside the gene matches: 5. In DNA, the CDR3 is TGCAGCGTTGAACCCGGACAGGGGAACACAGATACGCAGTATTTT. Amino acids: CSVEPGQGNTDTQYF.